The clone carrying this T cell receptor beta chain was found many times. This sample is drawn from a study of shared clonotypes between healthy human individuals. Clones were read by immunoSEQ multiplex PCR, and TCRdb kept only the in-frame ones, dropping some. This table holds 300,000 to 400,000 clones, around 70% found once. The receptor was isolated from a young man in good health. Sequenced material: memory CD4+ T cells sorted from blood. The sample's subset: CD45RA-negative fraction.

CDR3: CASSFREEKLFF. For the CDR3, the DNA is TGTGCCAGCAGTTTCAGGGAAGAAAAACTGTTTTTT. The V and J genes are TRBV28 and TRBJ1-4; possible D gene TRBD1, 5 bases. The CDR3 extends over 12 amino acids. Trimming removed 3 bases from V and 8 bases from J, with 7 bases in between. CDR1 and CDR2 from the germline V gene are MDHEN and SYDVKM.